This TCR beta chain was captured in a study of T-cell memory formation after mild COVID-19. Study-level background: The study found TCR clusters largely donor specific.

TCRdb re-called the 5' RACE reads with MiXCR, one entry per CDR3 protein. Here the sample spans approximately 570,000 distinct CDR3 sequences, roughly 18% being singletons. After removal of 7 bases from V and 5 bases from J, the junction contained 8 bases not matched to a gene. CDR3 length: 13 residues. Germline V gene data show CDR1 as SGHRS and CDR2 as YFSETQ. Points from the study as a whole: Later expanders leaned CD4+, whereas clones that contracted between day 15 and 85 were balanced CD4/CD8. Memory cells collected pre-infection included some clones that later responded, suggesting cross-reactive memory joined. Contracting CD4+ clones lay largely in CM and EM, with CD8+ ones residing in EMRA.

Note on this clonotype: The antigen is unknown.

The sequence came from an adult woman who had mild COVID-19 (a few samples of this study predate the infection). Cell type and time point are not known. The chain carries TRBV5-1 and TRBJ1-1; 7 positions match TRBD1. The sequencing input was PBMCs or a T cell subset sorted from them (not recorded which). The CDR3 DNA follows: TGCGCCAGCGCGACAGGGTCGAGGACTGAAGCTTTCTTT. Translation gives CASATGSRTEAFF.